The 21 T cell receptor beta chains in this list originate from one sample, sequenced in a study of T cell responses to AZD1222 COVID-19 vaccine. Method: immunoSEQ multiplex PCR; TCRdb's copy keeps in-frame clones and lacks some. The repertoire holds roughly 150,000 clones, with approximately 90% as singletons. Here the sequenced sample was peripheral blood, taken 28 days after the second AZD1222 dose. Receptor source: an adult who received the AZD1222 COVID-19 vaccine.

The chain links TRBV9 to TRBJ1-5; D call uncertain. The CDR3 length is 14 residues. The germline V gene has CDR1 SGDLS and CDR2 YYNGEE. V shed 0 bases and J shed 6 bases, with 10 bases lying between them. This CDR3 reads CASSVDAIGQPQHF. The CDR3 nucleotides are TGTGCCAGCAGCGTAGATGCAATCGGTCAGCCCCAGCATTTT.

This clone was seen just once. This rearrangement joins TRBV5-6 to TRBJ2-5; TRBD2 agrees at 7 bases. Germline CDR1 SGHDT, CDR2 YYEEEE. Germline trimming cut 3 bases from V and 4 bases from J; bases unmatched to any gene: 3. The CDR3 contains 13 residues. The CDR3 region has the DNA TGTGCCAGCAGCTCTTGGGGGGGAGAGACCCAGTACTTC. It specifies CASSSWGGETQYF.

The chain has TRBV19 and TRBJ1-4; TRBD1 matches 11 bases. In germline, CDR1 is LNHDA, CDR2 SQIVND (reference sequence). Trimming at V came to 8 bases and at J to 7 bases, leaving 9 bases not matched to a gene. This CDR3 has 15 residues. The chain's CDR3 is CASGIQGTGGEKLFF. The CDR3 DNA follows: TGTGCCAGTGGAATACAGGGGACAGGGGGTGAAAAACTGTTTTTT.

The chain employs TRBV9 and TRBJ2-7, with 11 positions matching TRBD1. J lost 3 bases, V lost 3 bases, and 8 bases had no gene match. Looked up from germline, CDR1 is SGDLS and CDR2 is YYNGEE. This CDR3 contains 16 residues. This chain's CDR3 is CASSARGTGGVYEQYF. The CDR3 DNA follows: TGTGCCAGCAGCGCCCGAGGGACAGGGGGAGTCTACGAGCAGTACTTC.

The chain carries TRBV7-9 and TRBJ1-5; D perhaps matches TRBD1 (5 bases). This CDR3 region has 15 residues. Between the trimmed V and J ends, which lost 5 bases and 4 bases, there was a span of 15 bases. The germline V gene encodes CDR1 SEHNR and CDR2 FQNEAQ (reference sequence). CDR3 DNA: TGTGCCAGCAGCCTGGGAGGGGCGGCTAATCAGCCCCAGCATTTT. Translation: CASSLGGAANQPQHF.

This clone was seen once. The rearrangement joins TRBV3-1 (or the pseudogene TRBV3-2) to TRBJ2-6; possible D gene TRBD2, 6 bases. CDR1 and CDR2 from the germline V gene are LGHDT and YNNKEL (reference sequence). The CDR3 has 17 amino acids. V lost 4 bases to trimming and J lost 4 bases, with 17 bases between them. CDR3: CASSLLQLATGANVLTF. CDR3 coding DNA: TGTGCCAGCAGCCTCTTACAGCTAGCGACAGGGGCCAACGTCCTGACTTTC.

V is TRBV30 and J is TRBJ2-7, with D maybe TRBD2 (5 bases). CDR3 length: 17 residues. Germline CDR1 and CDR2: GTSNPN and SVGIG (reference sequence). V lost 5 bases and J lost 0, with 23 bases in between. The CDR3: CAWDYEGFTQSSYEQYF. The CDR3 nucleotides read TGTGCCTGGGACTACGAGGGATTTACCCAAAGCTCCTACGAGCAGTACTTC.

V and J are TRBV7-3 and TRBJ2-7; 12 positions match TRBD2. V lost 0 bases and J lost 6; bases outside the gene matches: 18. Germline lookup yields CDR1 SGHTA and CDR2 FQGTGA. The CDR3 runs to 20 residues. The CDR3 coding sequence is TGTGCCAGCAGCTTAACCGTCACTAGCGGGGGGCCTTCAAGCTGGCTCGAGCAGTACTTC. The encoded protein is CASSLTVTSGGPSSWLEQYF. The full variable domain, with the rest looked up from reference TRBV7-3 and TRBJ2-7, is GAGVSQTPSNKVTEKGKYVELRCDPISGHTALYWYRQSLGQGPEFLIYFQGTGAADDSGLPNDRFFAVRPEGSVSTLKIQRTERGDSAVYLCASSLTVTSGGPSSWLEQYFGPGTRLTVT.

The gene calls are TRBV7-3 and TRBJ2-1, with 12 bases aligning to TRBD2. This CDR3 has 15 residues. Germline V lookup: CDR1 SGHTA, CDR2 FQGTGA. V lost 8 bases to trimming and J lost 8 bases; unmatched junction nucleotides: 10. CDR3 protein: CASANLAGGIDEQFF. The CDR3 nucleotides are TGTGCCAGCGCTAACCTAGCGGGGGGGATCGATGAGCAGTTCTTC. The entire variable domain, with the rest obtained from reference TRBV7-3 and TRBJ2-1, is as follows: GAGVSQTPSNKVTEKGKYVELRCDPISGHTALYWYRQSLGQGPEFLIYFQGTGAADDSGLPNDRFFAVRPEGSVSTLKIQRTERGDSAVYLCASANLAGGIDEQFFGPGTRLTVL.

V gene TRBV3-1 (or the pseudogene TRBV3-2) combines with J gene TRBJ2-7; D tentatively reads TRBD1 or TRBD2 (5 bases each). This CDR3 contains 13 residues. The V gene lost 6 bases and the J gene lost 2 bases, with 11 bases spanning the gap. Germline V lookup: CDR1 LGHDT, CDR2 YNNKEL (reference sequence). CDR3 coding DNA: TGTGCCAGCAGTTTGGGACCCGCCTACGAGCAGTACTTC. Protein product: CASSLGPAYEQYF.

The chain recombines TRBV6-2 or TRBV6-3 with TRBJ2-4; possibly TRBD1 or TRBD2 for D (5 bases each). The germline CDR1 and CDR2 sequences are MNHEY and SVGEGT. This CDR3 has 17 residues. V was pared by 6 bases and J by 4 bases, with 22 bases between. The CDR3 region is CASSPPRGANRKNIQYF. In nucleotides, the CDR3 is TGTGCCAGCAGCCCTCCCCGAGGGGCGAACCGAAAAAACATTCAGTACTTC.

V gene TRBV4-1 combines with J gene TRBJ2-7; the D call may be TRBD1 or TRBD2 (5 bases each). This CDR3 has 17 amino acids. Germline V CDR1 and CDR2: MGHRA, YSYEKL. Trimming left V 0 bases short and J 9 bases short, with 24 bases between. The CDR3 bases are TGCGCCAGCAGCCAAGAATACGATCATGGGACGGAGGCTGGGCAGTACTTC. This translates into CASSQEYDHGTEAGQYF.

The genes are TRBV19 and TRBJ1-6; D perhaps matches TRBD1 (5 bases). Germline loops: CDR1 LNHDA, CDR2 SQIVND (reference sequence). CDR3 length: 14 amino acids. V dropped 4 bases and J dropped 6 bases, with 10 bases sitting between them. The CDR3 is CASSTRDANSPLHF. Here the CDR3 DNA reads TGTGCCAGTAGTACCAGGGACGCTAATTCACCCCTCCACTTT.

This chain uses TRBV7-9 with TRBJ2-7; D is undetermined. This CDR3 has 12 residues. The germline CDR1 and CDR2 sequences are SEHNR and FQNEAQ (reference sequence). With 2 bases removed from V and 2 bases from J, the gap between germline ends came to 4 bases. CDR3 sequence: CASSLLTYEQYF. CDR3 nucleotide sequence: TGTGCCAGCAGCTTATTGACCTACGAGCAGTACTTC.

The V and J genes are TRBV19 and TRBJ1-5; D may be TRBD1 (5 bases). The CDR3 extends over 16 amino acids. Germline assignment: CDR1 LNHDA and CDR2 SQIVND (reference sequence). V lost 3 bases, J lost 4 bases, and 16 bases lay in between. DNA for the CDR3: TGTGCCAGTAGTATGTGGGAAGGGACGGCAAATCAGCCCCAGCATTTT. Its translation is CASSMWEGTANQPQHF.

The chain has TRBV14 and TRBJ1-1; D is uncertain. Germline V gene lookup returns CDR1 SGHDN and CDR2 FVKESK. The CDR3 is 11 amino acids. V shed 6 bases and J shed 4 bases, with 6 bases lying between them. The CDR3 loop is CASRRGTEAFF. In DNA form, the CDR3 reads TGTGCCAGCAGGCGGGGCACTGAAGCTTTCTTT. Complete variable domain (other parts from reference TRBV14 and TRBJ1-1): EAGVTQFPSHSVIEKGQTVTLRCDPISGHDNLYWYRRVMGKEIKFLLHFVKESKQDESGMPNNRFLAERTGGTYSTLKVQPAELEDSGVYFCASRRGTEAFFGQGTRLTVV.

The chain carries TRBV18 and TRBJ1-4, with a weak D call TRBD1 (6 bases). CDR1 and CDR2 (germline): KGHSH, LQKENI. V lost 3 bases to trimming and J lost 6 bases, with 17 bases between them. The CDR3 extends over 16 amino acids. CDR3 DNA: TGTGCCAGCTCACCGACGGGTGCAGGGGAAGATGAAAAACTGTTTTTT. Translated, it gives CASSPTGAGEDEKLFF. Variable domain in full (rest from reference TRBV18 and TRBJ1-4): NAGVMQNPRHLVRRRGQEARLRCSPMKGHSHVYWYRQLPEEGLKFMVYLQKENIIDESGMPKERFSAEFPKEGPSILRIQQVVRGDSAAYFCASSPTGAGEDEKLFFGSGTQLSVL.

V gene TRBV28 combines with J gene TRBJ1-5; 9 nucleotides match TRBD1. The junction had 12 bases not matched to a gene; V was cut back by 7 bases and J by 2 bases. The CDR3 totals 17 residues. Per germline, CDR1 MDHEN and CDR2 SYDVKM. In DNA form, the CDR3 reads TGTGCCAGCAACCTTCCAGGACAGGGGCGAGGCAATCAGCCCCAGCATTTT. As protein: CASNLPGQGRGNQPQHF.

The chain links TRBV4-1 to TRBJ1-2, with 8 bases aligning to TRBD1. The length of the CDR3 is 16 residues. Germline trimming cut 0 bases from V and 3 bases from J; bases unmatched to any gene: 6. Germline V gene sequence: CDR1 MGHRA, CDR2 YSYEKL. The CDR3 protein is CASSQDRAGGYYGYTF. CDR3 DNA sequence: TGCGCCAGCAGCCAAGATAGGGCAGGGGGCTACTATGGCTACACCTTC.

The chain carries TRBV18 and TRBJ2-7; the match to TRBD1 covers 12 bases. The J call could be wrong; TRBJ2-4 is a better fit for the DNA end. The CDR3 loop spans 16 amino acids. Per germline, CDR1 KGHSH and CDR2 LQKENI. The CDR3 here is CASSPQKPGQGAIQYF. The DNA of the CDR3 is TGTGCCAGCTCACCTCAGAAACCGGGACAGGGGGCCATTCAGTACTTC.

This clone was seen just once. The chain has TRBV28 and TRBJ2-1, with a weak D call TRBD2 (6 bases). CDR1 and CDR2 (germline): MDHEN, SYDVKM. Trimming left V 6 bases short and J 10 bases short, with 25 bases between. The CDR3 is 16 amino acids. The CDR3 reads CASSMGLRGGEEEQFF. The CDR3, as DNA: TGTGCCAGCAGCATGGGACTGAGGGGCGGGGAGGAAGAGCAGTTCTTC.